These T cell receptor beta chains were read from a single sample in a study of blood T cell repertoires in COVID-19. Profiling relied on immunoSEQ multiplex PCR, and the TCRdb table lists in-frame clones only, not all of them. The table includes about half a million clones, about 85% detected once. Specimen: PBMCs or T cells enriched from blood (not recorded which). The origin of the receptors is an older woman who had recovered from COVID-19. CDR3s include the opening cysteine and the closing phenylalanine or tryptophan. D genes are given only for firm matches. Clone size is shown for a subset of rows, as once, few, many or a class of expanded clone.

once	TRBV3-1/TRBV3-2	TRBD1	TRBJ2-1	TGTGCCAGTAATGACAGGGGCACCCTCAATGAGCAGTTCTTC	CASNDRGTLNEQFF
few	TRBV7-6	-	TRBJ2-7	TGTGCCAGCAGCTTGGGAGACTGGAGTTCCTACGAGCAGTACTTC	CASSLGDWSSYEQYF
-	TRBV7-9	-	TRBJ2-7	TGTGCCAGCAGCTGGATGAAGGGGGACGGCTACGAGCAGTACTTC	CASSWMKGDGYEQYF
-	TRBV6-5	-	TRBJ1-2	TGTGCCAGCAGGTTGTTGGGACATGGGGTCTATGGCTACACCTTC	CASRLLGHGVYGYTF
-	TRBV7-9	TRBD1	TRBJ2-2	TGTGCCAGCAGCCCAGGGACAGCCGGAACCGGGGAGCTGTTTTTT	CASSPGTAGTGELFF
once	TRBV2	-	TRBJ1-5	TGTGCCAGCAGTGAACAGACTGGAAATCAGCCCCAGCATTTT	CASSEQTGNQPQHF
-	TRBV5-8	-	TRBJ1-4	TGTGCCAGCAGCCCCCAATTGTCAACTAATGAAAAACTGTTTTTT	CASSPQLSTNEKLFF
-	TRBV11-2	-	TRBJ1-4	TGTGCCAGCAGCCACCGCAGGGGTACTAATGAAAAACTGTTTTTT	CASSHRRGTNEKLFF
-	TRBV2	TRBD1	TRBJ1-6	TGTGCCAGCACTCCGACCGACAGGGAAAATTCACCCCTCCACTTT	CASTPTDRENSPLHF
-	TRBV2	-	TRBJ1-4	TGTGCCAGCAACGGGGATAATGAAAAACTGTTTTTT	CASNGDNEKLFF
-	TRBV6-5	-	TRBJ1-1	TGTGCCAGCAGTTACAATCGGGGGACTGAAGCTTTCTTT	CASSYNRGTEAFF
-	TRBV10-3	TRBD2	TRBJ2-1	TGTGCCATCAGTTCAGTAGCGGGGAGCCACAATGAGCAGTTCTTC	CAISSVAGSHNEQFF
-	TRBV20-1	TRBD1	TRBJ1-2	TGCAGTGCTCAGGACAGGGCTGGCTACACCTTC	CSAQDRAGYTF
few	TRBV19	-	TRBJ1-1	TGTGCCAGTAGTAGTGAGGGAAACACTGAAGCTTTCTTT	CASSSEGNTEAFF
-	TRBV12-3/TRBV12-4	TRBD1	TRBJ2-7	TGTGCCAGCAGGGGACAGGGTCTACACGAGCAGTACTTC	CASRGQGLHEQYF
-	TRBV5-4	TRBD1	TRBJ2-2	TGTGCCAGCAGCTTGAGACAGGGGGACACCGGGGAGCTGTTTTTT	CASSLRQGDTGELFF
-	TRBV3-1/TRBV3-2	TRBD1	TRBJ1-1	TGTGCCAGCAGCCAAGCTCGTCCAGGGGGCGCAACTGAAGCTTTCTTT	CASSQARPGGATEAFF